The entry below gives a single T cell receptor beta chain sequence along with its context. Its antigen is unknown. No clone much larger than this one lies a single base away; base qualities are absent. The CDR3 contains 12 residues, cysteine and phenylalanine counted. Solely the CDR3 DNA is kept, with 36 bases framed from the first base. The germline V gene provides CDR1 SGHVS and CDR2 FNYEAQ. The junction shows trimming of 5 bases on V and 3 bases on J, plus 6 bases between the germline ends. Using the deep immunoSEQ assay, TCR CDR3 regions were amplified from genomic DNA by multiplex PCR. Extracted genomic DNA from each cell subset was spread evenly across all wells of several immunoSEQ 96-well plates, with each plate serving as a replicate. For unsorted PBMC, each replicate PCR was loaded with approximately 0.3 ug genomic DNA, equivalent to about 33,000 T cell genomes. Genomic DNA from unsorted PBMC was sequenced over ten immunoSEQ deep assay plates. Purified libraries were measured with a Qubit 3.0 fluorometer, size-checked on a Bioanalyzer 2100, and measured again with the KAPA Library Quantification kit. Every immunoSEQ 96-well plate was sequenced on a separate single-read 150-cycle Illumina NextSeq 550 flow cell. As for the original processing: Because the immunoSEQ output held only junctional sequences and lacked quality scores, the filtering could not match the filtering applied to full-length reads. To assign V/J genes and CDR3, sequences were annotated using PyIR, a Python wrapper for IgBLAST v1.9, with IMGT germline references. Reads were filtered out if the reads had weak V/J assignments (E-value above 1e-6), no CDR3, stop codons, out-of-frame junctions, or ambiguous translated residues. V3J clonotypes were defined as sequences sharing the same inferred V gene, J gene, and CDR3 amino acid sequence. Percentage overlap between repertoires was calculated by dividing the number of shared unique clonotypes by the size of the smaller repertoire. RTK rarefaction, the Chao1 estimator, and Recon v2.1 estimates of unobserved clonotypes were used to assess repertoire richness. Imported from immuneACCESS, the table was reduced by TCRdb to in-frame sequences with V and J called. These copies leave out some clones; in studies compared against another copy, an unresolved V gene accounts for under half, and the cause of the remainder is not known. D and trimming were read from the DNA, whereas the V and J calls and clone size are those reported in that table. The table for this sample lists roughly 500,000 clones; over 60% of them were counted only once. In total, the top ten clones hold 10% to 15% of the sample.

This record belongs to a study of shared clonotypes between healthy human individuals (dated by TCRdb to 2018 to 2021). A note on the overall study: The cohort comprised a couple of women and a few men aged 18 to 49 years. To estimate repertoire size and how much clonotypes are shared between individuals, the study performed deep sequencing of blood TCR repertoires from roughly five healthy adults. Different laboratories and diverse techniques were used to prepare libraries and sequence TCR repertoires, to increase sequencing depth and limit assay-specific biases. Each donor's leukapheresis produced roughly between roughly 0.85 and 9.5 billion PBMCs. Broad study findings and their caveats: Sampling was restricted to blood, and TCR repertoires in tissues likely differ from the TCR repertoires found in blood. Pairwise subsampling led to the expectation that sequencing depth would affect the degree of clonotype sharing among donors. The genetic and exposure-history diversity represented was limited by the small number of donors.

The donors were healthy, HIV-negative adults who had no recently reported acute infections or vaccinations. Only Caucasian adults living in Nashville, Tennessee, USA were represented among the donors. For unsorted samples, roughly 81 million PBMCs were counted and genomic DNA was extracted with the QIAamp DNA Blood Mini kit. After blood collection by leukapheresis, PBMCs were isolated using Ficoll-Histopaque density gradient centrifugation and then cryopreserved in the vapor phase of liquid nitrogen. The sequence is built from TRBV7-6 and TRBJ2-3, with the D gene uncertain. The sample consisted of PBMCs. The TCR originated in a woman in her 40s in good health. Some clones in this sample may be carry-over from other donors' samples. CDR3 region: CASSRTTDTQYF. In nucleotides, the sequence is TGTGCCAGCAGCCGAACTACAGATACGCAGTATTTT.